These 21 T cell receptor beta chains came from one sample sequenced in a study of response to subunit inactivated influenza vaccine. TCRdb processed the RT-PCR reads anew with MiXCR; each CDR3 protein has one entry. The repertoire holds 600,000 to 850,000 distinct CDR3 sequences, with 12% to 15% as singletons. The material was PBMCs from blood, obtained approximately 15 days before vaccination. Receptors originate from a man aged 50-59 years who received an inactivated influenza vaccine.

This sequence joins TRBV28 and TRBJ1-2, with D hard to call. Per the germline V gene, CDR1 is MDHEN and CDR2 is SYDVKM. This CDR3 has 12 residues. V lost 2 bases, J lost 8 bases, and 9 bases lay in between. In DNA, the CDR3 is TGTGCCAGCAGTTTAAATACGAGAGGCTACACCTTC. It encodes CASSLNTRGYTF.

This rearrangement joins TRBV18 to TRBJ2-7; D perhaps matches TRBD1 (5 bases). V was clipped by 6 bases and J by 6 bases, with 12 bases between them. CDR3 size: 12 residues. Per germline, CDR1 KGHSH and CDR2 LQKENI. Here the CDR3 DNA reads TGTGCCAGCTCCCCAGACAGTGGCGAGCAGTACTTC. This sequence encodes CASSPDSGEQYF.

The chain recombines TRBV20-1 with TRBJ2-4; D unclear. This CDR3 has 15 amino acids. The germline V and J ends were trimmed by 6 bases and 0 bases, with 15 bases remaining between them. CDR1 DFQATT and CDR2 SNEGSKA come from the germline V gene (reference sequence). CDR3 amino acids: CSAPDPILAKNIQYF. The DNA of the CDR3 is TGCAGTGCGCCGGACCCCATACTAGCCAAAAACATTCAGTACTTC.

This clonotype was detected only a few times. The chain carries TRBV12-3 or TRBV12-4 and TRBJ2-5; no clear D. Trimming cost V 5 bases and J 5 bases, with 12 bases left between them. This CDR3 comprises 13 residues. The CDR3 DNA is TGTGCCAGCAGTCCTATTAGGAAGGAGACCCAGTACTTC. Translation gives CASSPIRKETQYF.

A few counts support this clonotype. J is TRBJ2-1 and V is TRBV7-3; D is ambiguous. V lost 4 bases and J lost 7, with 11 bases in between. CDR1 is SGHTA, CDR2 FQGTGA, per germline. This CDR3 spans 13 amino acids. The CDR3 bases are TGTGCCAGCAGCTCCCGACCGACTAATGAGCAGTTCTTC. This codes for CASSSRPTNEQFF.

This rearrangement joins TRBV5-1 to TRBJ1-2, with 10 bases that match TRBD1. V lost 4 bases to trimming and J lost 7 bases; unmatched junction nucleotides: 7. This CDR3 spans 14 amino acids. Germline-derived CDR1 and CDR2 are SGHRS and YFSETQ. The CDR3 protein is CASSPTGTGAGYTF. The CDR3 DNA is TGCGCCAGCAGCCCAACCGGGACAGGGGCTGGCTACACCTTC.

In its sample, this clonotype was seen a few times. The chain links TRBV12-5 to TRBJ2-5, with TRBD2 matching over 10 bases. V gave up 5 bases and J gave up 5 bases; unmatched junction bases: 11. Germline V lookup: CDR1 LGHNT, CDR2 FRNRAP. CDR3 length equals 16 residues. As DNA, the CDR3 is TGTGCTAGTGGTCTCTGGAGCGGGAGGGCGGAGGAGACCCAGTACTTC. It codes for CASGLWSGRAEETQYF.

This clonotype was counted between two and nine times. This sequence joins TRBV20-1 and TRBJ2-1; a weak D match, TRBD2 (6 bases). This CDR3 contains 15 residues. The germline V and J ends were trimmed by 6 bases and 5 bases, with 20 bases remaining between them. Per germline, CDR1 DFQATT and CDR2 SNEGSKA (reference sequence). The CDR3: CSAVVIAVMNNEQFF. In DNA form, the CDR3 reads TGCAGTGCCGTTGTAATAGCGGTTATGAACAATGAGCAGTTCTTC.

This clonotype has more than one count but fewer than ten. The chain uses TRBV6-1 and TRBJ2-1; no clear D. Trimming took 3 bases from V and 6 from J, leaving 6 bases between them. This CDR3 has 12 amino acids. CDR1 is MNHNS, CDR2 SASEGT, per germline. The CDR3 DNA reads as TGTGCCAGCAGTGAGTGGGGCAATGAGCAGTTCTTC. It specifies CASSEWGNEQFF.

The chain recombines TRBV9 with TRBJ2-4, with 9 bases matching TRBD1. The germline V gene has CDR1 SGDLS and CDR2 YYNGEE. The CDR3 length is 14 residues. V gave up 3 bases and J gave up 9 bases; unmatched junction bases: 7. The CDR3 nucleotides read TGTGCCAGCAGCGCCTCCGGGACAGGGACCATTCAGTACTTC. Translated, it gives CASSASGTGTIQYF.

V is TRBV27 and J is TRBJ2-7; D is perhaps TRBD2 (5 bases). This CDR3 is built from 15 residues. V lost 6 bases and J 3 bases, leaving 18 bases between the germline ends. CDR1 and CDR2 from the germline V gene are MNHEY and SMNVEV (reference sequence). The CDR3 DNA is TGTGCCAGCAGGCTCTCGTCAACTAGATACTACGAGCAGTACTTC. It specifies CASRLSSTRYYEQYF.

The J gene is TRBJ1-2, the V gene TRBV5-6, with TRBD1 matching 7 bases. CDR1 and CDR2 (germline): SGHDT, YYEEEE. The CDR3 extends over 14 amino acids. V shed 3 bases and J 7 bases; nucleotides not matched to a gene: 9. CDR3 region: CASSWGQSLSGYTF. The DNA of the CDR3 is TGTGCCAGCAGCTGGGGACAGAGCCTCTCTGGCTACACCTTC. Variable domain in full (rest from reference TRBV5-6 and TRBJ1-2): DAGVTQSPTHLIKTRGQQVTLRCSPKSGHDTVSWYQQALGQGPQFIFQYYEEEERQRGNFPDRFSGHQFPNYSSELNVNALLLGDSALYLCASSWGQSLSGYTFGSGTRLTVV.

The V call is TRBV5-6, the J call TRBJ1-6; 7 bases agree with TRBD1. The CDR3 is 14 amino acids. Germline trimming cut 3 bases from V and 8 bases from J; bases unmatched to any gene: 5. Germline loops: CDR1 SGHDT, CDR2 YYEEEE. The CDR3 bases are TGTGCCAGCAGCTACCGGGACAGATATTCACCCCTCCACTTT. The encoded protein is CASSYRDRYSPLHF.

This clonotype was seen a few times. The rearrangement links TRBV7-7 to TRBJ2-1, with 8 bases fitting TRBD1. The length of the CDR3 is 18 residues. With 4 bases clipped from V and 2 bases from J, the junction kept 13 bases outside the gene matches. Per the germline V gene, CDR1 is SSHAT and CDR2 is FNYEAQ (reference sequence). The CDR3 DNA reads as TGTGCCAGCAGCTCCGAGGTGACAGGGGTCCTGACCTACAATGAGCAGTTCTTC. Its protein product is CASSSEVTGVLTYNEQFF.

The chain is built from TRBV6-1 and TRBJ2-6; D uncertain. Trimming removed 4 bases from V and 0 bases from J, with 4 bases in between. Per the germline V gene, CDR1 is MNHNS and CDR2 is SASEGT. The CDR3 totals 14 residues. CDR3 loop: CASSGSSGANVLTF. The CDR3 DNA reads as TGTGCCAGCAGTGGTAGCTCTGGGGCCAACGTCCTGACTTTC.

This clonotype was found a few times. The rearrangement uses TRBV7-2 and TRBJ2-1, with 8 nucleotides matching TRBD1. The germline V gene encodes CDR1 SGHTA and CDR2 FQGNSA. The CDR3 contains 16 residues. V trimming: 6 bases; J trimming: 8 bases; junction bases outside the gene matches: 15. CDR3: CASSQKDRGWIDEQFF. The CDR3 DNA follows: TGTGCCAGCAGTCAAAAAGACAGGGGTTGGATCGATGAGCAGTTCTTC.

The V call is TRBV18, the J call TRBJ2-5; the D is unclear. Germline lookup yields CDR1 KGHSH and CDR2 LQKENI. CDR3 length: 12 amino acids. V was cut by 6 bases and J by 2 bases, with 7 bases left in between. Written as DNA, the CDR3 is TGTGCCAGCTCTTCGCGACAAGAGACCCAGTACTTC. It translates to CASSSRQETQYF.

The J gene is TRBJ2-2, the V gene TRBV4-1; no clear D gene. The V gene's germline CDR1 is MGHRA and CDR2 YSYEKL. The CDR3 loop spans 18 amino acids. V was cut by 0 bases and J by 1 base, with 15 bases left in between. The CDR3 nucleotides are TGCGCCAGCAGCCAAGAAGGGCCCGTCGGTGGGAACACCGGGGAGCTGTTTTTT. This sequence encodes CASSQEGPVGGNTGELFF.

The V gene is TRBV28, the J gene TRBJ1-6, with 9 bases identical to TRBD1. Germline V lookup: CDR1 MDHEN, CDR2 SYDVKM. With 4 bases clipped from V and 9 bases from J, the junction kept 13 bases outside the gene matches. CDR3 size: 17 residues. CDR3 coding DNA: TGTGCCAGCAGTTCGTATTCGGGACAGGGCTACGGTTCACCCCTCCACTTT. It specifies CASSSYSGQGYGSPLHF.

This clonotype occurred a few times. V is TRBV7-2 and J is TRBJ2-5, with TRBD2 matching over 8 bases. V lost 2 bases to trimming and J lost 5 bases; unmatched junction nucleotides: 7. The V gene's germline CDR1 is SGHTA and CDR2 FQGNSA. This CDR3 region has 15 residues. The CDR3 is CASSLYRGGLETQYF. CDR3 nucleotide sequence: TGTGCCAGCAGCTTATATCGGGGGGGCCTTGAGACCCAGTACTTC.

This clonotype was observed a handful of times. The chain uses TRBV20-1 and TRBJ2-1, with a possible D match to TRBD1 (6 bases). V lost 0 bases, J lost 4 bases, and 22 bases lay in between. In germline, CDR1 is DFQATT, CDR2 SNEGSKA (reference sequence). This CDR3 contains 18 residues. DNA of the CDR3: TGCAGTGCTAGAGATCTGTACAGGGCAGGGACGGGGTACAATGAGCAGTTCTTC. It yields the protein CSARDLYRAGTGYNEQFF.